This T cell receptor beta chain was obtained from a study of response to subunit inactivated influenza vaccine. MiXCR was run by TCRdb on the RT-PCR reads, yielding one entry per CDR3 protein. Here the sample spans a few hundred thousand distinct CDR3 sequences, approximately 10% being singletons. This clonotype occurred a few times. This CDR3 is built from 19 residues. Trimming at V came to 2 bases and at J to 2 bases, leaving 14 bases not matched to a gene. CDR1 MRHNA and CDR2 SNTAGT come from the germline V gene. These same data were also listed under a study on T cells expressing NK-cell markers. As that study records: The TCR beta cDNA came from 5'RACE template switching with UMIs.

The V and J genes are TRBV6-4 and TRBJ2-2; 7 positions match TRBD1. Sequenced material: PBMCs from blood, taken on the day of vaccination. This sequence originates from a man aged 50 to 59 who received an inactivated influenza vaccine. The CDR3 reads CASSDLDHDRVVNTGELFF. The CDR3 bases are TGTGCCAGCAGTGACCTTGATCATGACAGGGTGGTAAACACCGGGGAGCTGTTTTTT.